The 14 T cell receptor beta chains listed next were all sequenced from one sample in a study of blood T cell repertoires in COVID-19. Profiling relied on immunoSEQ multiplex PCR, and the TCRdb table lists in-frame clones only, not all of them. The sample holds roughly 220,000 clones, 80% seen once. Input material: PBMCs or T cells enriched from blood (not recorded which). The source of these receptors is a young man with acute COVID-19.

Comments on this clone: Other DNA sequences in the same sample also yield this CDR3. The chain is built from TRBV2 and TRBJ2-7; D possibly corresponds to TRBD1 (6 bases). V shed 9 bases and J shed 1 base, with 7 bases lying between them. CDR1 is SNHLY, CDR2 FYNNEI, per germline. The CDR3 loop spans 11 amino acids. CDR3 in DNA: TGTGCCAGTCAGGGGTCCTACGAGCAGTACTTC. The encoded protein is CASQGSYEQYF.

A few counts support this clone. The gene calls are TRBV25-1 and TRBJ1-2, with D possibly TRBD1 on 5 matching bases. From germline, CDR1 is MGHDK and CDR2 SYGVNS. V shed 1 base and J shed 5 bases, with 11 bases lying between them. This CDR3 has 14 residues. CDR3 residues: CASSESGQRYGYTF. Here the CDR3 DNA reads TGTGCCAGCAGTGAATCAGGGCAGAGATATGGCTACACCTTC.

This clone was detected a few times. The chain employs TRBV7-2 and TRBJ2-3; 8 positions agree with TRBD2. V lost 5 bases, J lost 4 bases, and 8 bases stayed unmatched. Looked up from germline, CDR1 is SGHTA and CDR2 is FQGNSA. CDR3 size: 15 residues. The CDR3 here is CASSPGGLSADTQYF. The CDR3 coding sequence is TGTGCCAGCAGCCCGGGGGGGCTCAGTGCAGATACGCAGTATTTT.

The chain couples TRBV30 to TRBJ2-5; the match to TRBD1 covers 10 bases. The trim removed 1 base at V and 7 bases at J, leaving 6 bases unmatched. The CDR3 length is 14 residues. The germline V gene has CDR1 GTSNPN and CDR2 SVGIG (reference sequence). In DNA form, the CDR3 reads TGTGCCTGGAGTGCCGGGACAGGGGCTCGGACCCAGTACTTC. It yields the protein CAWSAGTGARTQYF.

The chain joins TRBV4-2 to TRBJ2-7, with TRBD1 matching over 9 bases. The junction had 14 bases not matched to a gene; V was cut back by 3 bases and J by 5 bases. Looked up from germline, CDR1 is LGHNA and CDR2 is YNFKEQ. The CDR3 extends over 17 amino acids. The chain's CDR3 is CASSHAAGTGSSDEQYF. In DNA form, the CDR3 reads TGTGCCAGCAGCCATGCCGCCGGGACAGGGAGTAGTGACGAGCAGTACTTC.

This chain links TRBV7-3 with TRBJ1-1, with D unclear. CDR1 is SGHTA, CDR2 FQGTGA, per germline. The CDR3 extends over 15 amino acids. Trimming pared 5 bases from V and 1 base from J, leaving 14 bases between. The CDR3 protein is CASSPSVGQNTEAFF. The CDR3 DNA reads TGTGCCAGCAGCCCAAGTGTTGGGCAGAACACTGAAGCTTTCTTT.

The chain couples TRBV7-9 to TRBJ1-6; tentative D call: TRBD1 (5 bases). Deletions cut 4 bases from V and 9 bases from J, with 19 bases between. The germline V gene has CDR1 SEHNR and CDR2 FQNEAQ (reference sequence). The CDR3 is made up of 16 amino acids. CDR3 bases: TGTGCCAGCAGCTCCCAAGGGAATAGGGGTGGTTCACCCCTCCACTTT. It is translated as CASSSQGNRGGSPLHF. Full variable domain (rest looked up from reference TRBV7-9 and TRBJ1-6): DTGVSQNPRHKITKRGQNVTFRCDPISEHNRLYWYRQTLGQGPEFLTYFQNEAQLEKSRLLSDRFSAERPKGSFSTLEIQRTEQGDSAMYLCASSSQGNRGGSPLHFGNGTRLTVT.

The chain links TRBV6-5 to TRBJ1-6; a weak D match, TRBD1 (6 bases). This CDR3 is 14 amino acids long. V lost 6 bases and J lost 10, with 16 bases in between. The germline V gene encodes CDR1 MNHEY and CDR2 SVGAGI. CDR3 nucleotides: TGTGCCAGCAGCATCTCACAGGGTCGGTCACCCCTCCACTTT. It specifies CASSISQGRSPLHF.

The J gene is TRBJ2-3, the V gene TRBV5-4; 11 positions match TRBD2. V lost 0 bases to trimming and J lost 4 bases; unmatched junction nucleotides: 13. Germline CDR1 is SGHNT and CDR2 is YYREEE (reference sequence). This CDR3 has 19 residues. The CDR3 DNA follows: TGTGCCAGCAGCTTGGGTCGGTTAGCGGGGGGGCCGGTCGCAGATACGCAGTATTTT. Protein: CASSLGRLAGGPVADTQYF.

The chain recombines TRBV30 with TRBJ2-3; a weak D match, TRBD1 (6 bases). Germline CDR1 and CDR2: GTSNPN and SVGIG (reference sequence). This CDR3 comprises 14 residues. Trimming took off 4 bases at V and 0 bases at J, with 11 bases between the two ends. Here the CDR3 reads CAWTDSQSTDTQYF. Written as DNA, the CDR3 is TGTGCCTGGACGGACAGTCAAAGCACAGATACGCAGTATTTT.

This clone is a singleton in its sample. The chain carries TRBV2 and TRBJ1-5; no firm D call. This CDR3 contains 15 residues. Germline CDR1 is SNHLY and CDR2 is FYNNEI. Between the trimmed V and J ends, which lost 2 bases and 1 base, there was a span of 9 bases. The CDR3 sequence is CASSESGGSNQPQHF. The DNA for the CDR3 is TGTGCCAGCAGTGAATCGGGTGGAAGCAATCAGCCCCAGCATTTT.

In its sample, this clone was seen once. The V and J genes are TRBV5-1 and TRBJ2-1, with a tentative D call TRBD1 (6 bases). CDR3 length equals 13 residues. Germline V CDR1 and CDR2: SGHRS, YFSETQ. V lost 4 bases, J lost 13 bases, and 18 bases lay in between. The CDR3 reads CASSPEMDRPQFF. As DNA, the CDR3 is TGCGCCAGCAGCCCGGAGATGGACAGACCACAGTTCTTC.

The chain recombines TRBV10-1 with TRBJ1-1; D unclear. Looked up from germline, CDR1 is WNHNN and CDR2 is SYGVQD (reference sequence). This CDR3 contains 16 residues. Trimming took off 0 bases at V and 6 bases at J, with 17 bases between the two ends. DNA for the CDR3: TGCGCCAGCAGTGAGTCCGAACGACGGTACGGAGCTGAAGCTTTCTTT. Amino acids: CASSESERRYGAEAFF.

V is TRBV7-6 and J is TRBJ2-1; 7 nucleotides align to TRBD2. The V gene end was trimmed by 1 base and the J gene end by 3 bases; junction bases not matched to a gene: 9. Germline CDR1 is SGHVS and CDR2 is FNYEAQ. The CDR3 runs 17 residues. CDR3 DNA sequence: TGTGCCAGCAGCTTAGTACCACCTGGGACTAACTACAATGAGCAGTTCTTC. Protein product: CASSLVPPGTNYNEQFF.